Each of the 13 T cell receptor beta chains below was sequenced from the same sample in a study of beta chain features in type 1 diabetes. Regarding the study as a whole: For Type 1 diabetes patients, all four CD4+ subsets carried TCRB CDR3s that were moderately but significantly shorter.

Their antigens are not known. Expressed TCRB transcripts were sequenced, since all the RNA that had been isolated was reverse transcribed. The protocol was immunoSEQ multiplex PCR, while the TCRdb copy is restricted to in-frame clones and leaves out a portion. The table shows roughly 180,000 clones, with roughly 8% occurring only once. Sequencing was done on a sample of central memory CD4+ T cells from blood. The receptors shown here come from a middle-aged woman with type 1 diabetes.

This chain links TRBV9 with TRBJ1-2, with D possibly TRBD1 on 6 matching bases. Germline CDR1 and CDR2: SGDLS and YYNGEE. V was clipped by 4 bases and J by 8 bases, with 12 bases between them. The CDR3 has 12 residues. In DNA form, the CDR3 reads TGTGCCAGCAGCAACAACCAGGGGGGCTACACCTTC. Its translation is CASSNNQGGYTF.

The sample holds a few counts of this clone. Other DNA sequences in this specimen translate into the identical CDR3. The gene calls are TRBV11-2 and TRBJ1-4; D gene unclear. The germline V and J ends were trimmed by 0 bases and 8 bases, with 10 bases remaining between them. In germline, CDR1 is SGHAT, CDR2 FQNNGV. There are 14 residues in the CDR3. CDR3 loop: CASSLEDAGEKLFF. The CDR3 region has the DNA TGTGCCAGCAGCTTAGAGGATGCGGGCGAAAAACTGTTTTTT.

This clone was observed a few times. The chain is built from TRBV28 and TRBJ2-7, with 8 bases identical to TRBD2. Trimming removed 3 bases from V and 2 bases from J; junction bases left unmatched: 6. This CDR3 has 15 residues. Germline CDR1 MDHEN, CDR2 SYDVKM. The chain's CDR3 is CASSFATGGPYEQYF. DNA for the CDR3: TGTGCCAGCAGTTTCGCGACGGGAGGGCCCTACGAGCAGTACTTC.

The chain carries TRBV2 and TRBJ1-4; TRBD1 matches 8 bases. The length of the CDR3 is 12 residues. Trimming took 6 bases from V and 12 from J; bases not matched to a gene: 6. Germline V gene data show CDR1 as SNHLY and CDR2 as FYNNEI. The CDR3, as DNA: TGTGCCAGCAGGGTGGACAGGGTTGAACTGTTTTTT. Translation gives CASRVDRVELFF.

V gene TRBV10-3 combines with J gene TRBJ1-1; weak D call: TRBD1 (5 bases). Per germline, CDR1 ENHRY and CDR2 SYGVKD. This CDR3 comprises 15 residues. Trimming removed 10 bases from V and 1 base from J, with 19 bases in between. This CDR3 reads CATQTGELENTEAFF. The CDR3 region has the DNA TGTGCCACCCAAACGGGGGAATTAGAGAACACTGAAGCTTTCTTT.

The chain links TRBV11-3 to TRBJ1-1, with D perhaps TRBD1 (5 bases). Trimming removed 5 bases at V and 6 bases at J, with 10 bases between. The CDR3 consists of 12 residues. Germline CDR1 is SGHNT and CDR2 is YENEEA. The CDR3 DNA is TGTGCCAGCAGCCCCACGGGGGCTGAAGCTTTCTTT. Translated: CASSPTGAEAFF.

The sample holds many counts of this clone. The chain recombines TRBV5-1 with TRBJ2-3; 7 bases fit TRBD2. The CDR3 covers 15 residues. CDR1 is SGHRS, CDR2 YFSETQ, per germline. Trimming at V came to 6 bases and at J to 4 bases, leaving 11 bases not matched to a gene. In DNA form, the CDR3 reads TGCGCCAGCAAAATGGACGGGAGGATAGCAGATACGCAGTATTTT. The encoded protein is CASKMDGRIADTQYF.

This clone was detected ten times or more. The chain recombines TRBV11-2 with TRBJ2-3, with 8 bases matching TRBD2. Germline trimming cut 5 bases from V and 3 bases from J; bases unmatched to any gene: 13. The CDR3 length is 17 residues. Germline loops: CDR1 SGHAT, CDR2 FQNNGV. For the CDR3, the DNA is TGTGCCAGCAGCCCTAGAGCCAGCGGGGGATGGACAGATACGCAGTATTTT. This codes for CASSPRASGGWTDTQYF.

This clone was found a few times. J is TRBJ1-5 and V is TRBV28; TRBD1 matches 10 bases. The V segment lost 3 bases and the J segment 2 bases; nucleotides outside the gene matches: 1. The germline V gene has CDR1 MDHEN and CDR2 SYDVKM. This CDR3 region has 15 residues. This CDR3 is CASSFGTGGNQPQHF. DNA of the CDR3: TGTGCCAGCAGTTTCGGGACAGGGGGCAATCAGCCCCAGCATTTT.

This clone was detected ten times or more. The rearrangement joins TRBV29-1 to TRBJ2-3, with D perhaps TRBD2 (5 bases). The CDR3 covers 16 residues. Between the trimmed V and J ends, which lost 0 bases and 5 bases, there was a span of 18 bases. CDR1 is SQVTM and CDR2 is ANQGSEA in the germline V gene. The CDR3 reads CSVEDPGPRGGDTQYF. CDR3 nucleotides: TGCAGCGTTGAAGATCCTGGACCCAGAGGAGGAGATACGCAGTATTTT.

The J gene is TRBJ2-3, the V gene TRBV29-1, with 10 bases aligning to TRBD2. Unmatched junction bases numbered 8, after V lost 1 base and J lost 4 bases. Germline V CDR1 and CDR2: SQVTM, ANQGSEA. This CDR3 has 16 residues. This CDR3 is CSVEGILAGAADTQYF. The CDR3 DNA is TGCAGCGTTGAAGGAATCCTAGCGGGAGCGGCAGATACGCAGTATTTT.

This clone turned up a few times. V gene TRBV27 combines with J gene TRBJ2-7; D may be TRBD2 (6 bases). V lost 5 bases and J lost 3, with 17 bases in between. The V gene's germline CDR1 is MNHEY and CDR2 SMNVEV (reference sequence). The CDR3 has 15 residues. The CDR3 is CASSLKGGDGYEQYF. In DNA form, the CDR3 reads TGTGCCAGCAGTCTGAAGGGAGGAGACGGCTACGAGCAGTACTTC.

This clone was seen only a few times. This chain joins TRBV27 and TRBJ2-2; D remains unclear. V lost 8 bases to trimming and J lost 5 bases, with 15 bases between them. The CDR3 covers 14 residues. Germline assignment: CDR1 MNHEY and CDR2 SMNVEV (reference sequence). CDR3 sequence reads: CASQPQTRTGELFF. As DNA, the CDR3 is TGTGCCAGCCAACCCCAGACGAGGACCGGGGAGCTGTTTTTT.